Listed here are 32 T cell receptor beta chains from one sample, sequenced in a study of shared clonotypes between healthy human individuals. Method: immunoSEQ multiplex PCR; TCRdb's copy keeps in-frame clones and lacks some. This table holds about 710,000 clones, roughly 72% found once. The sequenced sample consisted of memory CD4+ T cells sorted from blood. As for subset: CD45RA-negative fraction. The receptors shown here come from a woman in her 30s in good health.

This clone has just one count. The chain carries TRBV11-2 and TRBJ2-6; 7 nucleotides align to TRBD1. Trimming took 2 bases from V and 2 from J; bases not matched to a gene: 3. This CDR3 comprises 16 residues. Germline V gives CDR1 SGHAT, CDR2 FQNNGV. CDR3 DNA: TGTGCCAGCAGCTTACTAGACAGGGCTGGGGCCAACGTCCTGACTTTC. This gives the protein CASSLLDRAGANVLTF.

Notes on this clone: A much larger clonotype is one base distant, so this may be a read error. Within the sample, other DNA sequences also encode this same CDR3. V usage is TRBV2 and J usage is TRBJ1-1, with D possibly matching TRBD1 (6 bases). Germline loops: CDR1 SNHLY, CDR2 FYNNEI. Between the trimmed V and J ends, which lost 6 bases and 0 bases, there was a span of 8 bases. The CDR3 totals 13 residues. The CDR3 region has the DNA TGTGCCAGCAGGACAGGTATGAACACTGAAGCTTTCTTT. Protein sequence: CASRTGMNTEAFF.

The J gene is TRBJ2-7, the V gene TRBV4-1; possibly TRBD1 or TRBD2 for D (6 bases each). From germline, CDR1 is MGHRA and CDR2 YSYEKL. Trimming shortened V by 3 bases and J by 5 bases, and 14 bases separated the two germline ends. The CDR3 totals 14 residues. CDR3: CASSHLGGRDEQYF. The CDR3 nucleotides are TGCGCCAGCAGCCATCTAGGGGGGCGGGACGAGCAGTACTTC.

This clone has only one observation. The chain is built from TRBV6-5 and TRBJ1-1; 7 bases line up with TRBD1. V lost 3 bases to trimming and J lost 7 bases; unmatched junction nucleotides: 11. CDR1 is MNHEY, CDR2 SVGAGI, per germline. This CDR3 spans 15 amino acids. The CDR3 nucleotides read TGTGCCAGCAGTTATTTTTCGGGGGCAGGGGGTGAAGCTTTCTTT. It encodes CASSYFSGAGGEAFF.

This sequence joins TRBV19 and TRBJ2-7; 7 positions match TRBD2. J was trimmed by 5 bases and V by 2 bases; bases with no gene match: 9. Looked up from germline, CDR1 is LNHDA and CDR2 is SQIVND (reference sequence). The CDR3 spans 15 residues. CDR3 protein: CASSILGGLNDEQYF. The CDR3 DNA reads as TGTGCCAGTAGTATATTGGGGGGACTAAACGACGAGCAGTACTTC.

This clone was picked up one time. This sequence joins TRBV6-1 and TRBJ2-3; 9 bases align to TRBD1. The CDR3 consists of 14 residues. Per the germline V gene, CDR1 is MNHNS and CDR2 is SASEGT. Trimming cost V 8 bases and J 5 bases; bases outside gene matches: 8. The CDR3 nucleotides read TGTGCCAGCTCAACGGGACAGGGCTTAGATACGCAGTATTTT. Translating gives CASSTGQGLDTQYF.

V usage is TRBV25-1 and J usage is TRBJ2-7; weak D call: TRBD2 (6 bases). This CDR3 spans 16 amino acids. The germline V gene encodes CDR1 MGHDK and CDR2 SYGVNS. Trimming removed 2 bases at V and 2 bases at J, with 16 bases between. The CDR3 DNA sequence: TGTGCCAGCAGTGAAGGGGGGTCTTCCACCCCCTACGAGCAGTACTTC. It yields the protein CASSEGGSSTPYEQYF.

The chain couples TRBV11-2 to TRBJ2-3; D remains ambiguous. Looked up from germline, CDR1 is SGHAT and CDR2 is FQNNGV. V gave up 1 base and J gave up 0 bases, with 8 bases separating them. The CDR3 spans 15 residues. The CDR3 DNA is TGTGCCAGCAGCTTAGGGGTCGCTAGCACAGATACGCAGTATTTT. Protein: CASSLGVASTDTQYF.

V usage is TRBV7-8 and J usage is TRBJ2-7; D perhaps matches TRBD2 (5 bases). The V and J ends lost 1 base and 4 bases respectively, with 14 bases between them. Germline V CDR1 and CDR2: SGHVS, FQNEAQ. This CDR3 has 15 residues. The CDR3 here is CASSLEAVSVYEQYF. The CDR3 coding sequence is TGTGCCAGCAGCTTAGAGGCGGTTAGCGTATACGAGCAGTACTTC.

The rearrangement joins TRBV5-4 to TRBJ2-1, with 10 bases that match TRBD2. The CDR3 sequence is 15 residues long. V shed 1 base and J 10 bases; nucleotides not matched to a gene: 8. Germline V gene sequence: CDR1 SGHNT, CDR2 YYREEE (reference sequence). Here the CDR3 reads CASSLRLAGEDEQFF. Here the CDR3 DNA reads TGTGCCAGCAGCTTGCGTCTAGCGGGAGAGGACGAGCAGTTCTTC.

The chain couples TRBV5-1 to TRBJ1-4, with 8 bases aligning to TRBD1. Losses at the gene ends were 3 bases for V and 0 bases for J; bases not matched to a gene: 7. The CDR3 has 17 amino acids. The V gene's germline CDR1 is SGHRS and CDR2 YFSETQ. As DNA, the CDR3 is TGCGCCAGCAGCTACAGGGGGTCTCCTGCAACTAATGAAAAACTGTTTTTT. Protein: CASSYRGSPATNEKLFF.

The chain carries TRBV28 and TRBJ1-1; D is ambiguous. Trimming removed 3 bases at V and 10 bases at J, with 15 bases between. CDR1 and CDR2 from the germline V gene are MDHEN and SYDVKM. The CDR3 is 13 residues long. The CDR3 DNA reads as TGTGCCAGCAGTTTGTACCTAGGGCTTTCAGCTTTCTTT. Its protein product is CASSLYLGLSAFF.

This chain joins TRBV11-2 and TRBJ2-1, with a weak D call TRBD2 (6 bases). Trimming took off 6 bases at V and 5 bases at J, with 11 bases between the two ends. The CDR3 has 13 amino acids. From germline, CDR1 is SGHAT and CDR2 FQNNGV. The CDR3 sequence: CASRRLGDNEQFF. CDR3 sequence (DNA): TGTGCCAGCAGGAGACTAGGCGACAATGAGCAGTTCTTC.

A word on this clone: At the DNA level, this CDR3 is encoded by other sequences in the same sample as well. The CDR3 sequence: CASSEGGGSYNEQFF. The CDR3 bases are TGTGCCAGCAGTGAGGGGGGGGGCTCCTACAATGAGCAGTTCTTC. The V and J genes are TRBV6-1 and TRBJ2-1, with 7 nucleotides matching TRBD2. Germline CDR1 and CDR2: MNHNS and SASEGT. This CDR3 spans 15 amino acids. V dropped 3 bases and J dropped 0; count of bases not matched to a gene: 2.

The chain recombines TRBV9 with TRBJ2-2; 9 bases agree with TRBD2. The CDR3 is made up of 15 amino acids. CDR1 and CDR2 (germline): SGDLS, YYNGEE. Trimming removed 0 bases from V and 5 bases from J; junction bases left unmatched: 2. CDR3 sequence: CASSVGLAGTGELFF. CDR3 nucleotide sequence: TGTGCCAGCAGCGTAGGCCTAGCGGGGACCGGGGAGCTGTTTTTT.

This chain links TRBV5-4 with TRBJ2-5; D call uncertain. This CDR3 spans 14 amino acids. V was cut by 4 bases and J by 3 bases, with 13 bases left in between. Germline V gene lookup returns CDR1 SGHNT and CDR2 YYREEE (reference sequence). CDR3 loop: CASSRPDGEETQYF. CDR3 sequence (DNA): TGTGCCAGCAGCAGACCGGATGGCGAAGAGACCCAGTACTTC.

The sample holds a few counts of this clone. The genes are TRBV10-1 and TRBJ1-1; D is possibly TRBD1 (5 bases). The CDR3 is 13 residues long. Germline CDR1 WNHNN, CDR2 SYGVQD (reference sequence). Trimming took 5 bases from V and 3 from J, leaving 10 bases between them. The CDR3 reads CASSRTSYTEAFF. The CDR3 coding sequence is TGCGCCAGCAGTCGGACATCCTACACTGAAGCTTTCTTT.

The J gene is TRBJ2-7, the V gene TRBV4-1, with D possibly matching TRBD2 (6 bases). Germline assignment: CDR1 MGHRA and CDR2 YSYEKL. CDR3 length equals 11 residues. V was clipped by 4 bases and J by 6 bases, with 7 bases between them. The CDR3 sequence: CASSLGGEQYF. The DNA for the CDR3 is TGCGCCAGCAGCCTCGGGGGCGAGCAGTACTTC.

The CDR3 DNA sequence: TGTGCCAGCAGCTTAGCGGCCGGGAGTGCTAAAGATACGCAGTATTTT. Translating it yields CASSLAAGSAKDTQYF. The rearrangement joins TRBV11-2 to TRBJ2-3; TRBD2 is a possible D gene (6 bases). The CDR3 consists of 16 residues. The V gene lost 1 base and the J gene lost 5 bases, with 16 bases spanning the gap. Germline-derived CDR1 and CDR2 are SGHAT and FQNNGV.

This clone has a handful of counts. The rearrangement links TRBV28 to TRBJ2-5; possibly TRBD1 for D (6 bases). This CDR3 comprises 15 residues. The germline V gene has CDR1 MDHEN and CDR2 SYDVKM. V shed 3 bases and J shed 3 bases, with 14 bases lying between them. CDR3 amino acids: CASSFSRTVEETQYF. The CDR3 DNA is TGTGCCAGCAGTTTCAGTAGGACAGTCGAAGAGACCCAGTACTTC. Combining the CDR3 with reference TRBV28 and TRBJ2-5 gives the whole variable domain DVKVTQSSRYLVKRTGEKVFLECVQDMDHENMFWYRQDPGLGLRLIYFSYDVKMKEKGDIPEGYSVSREKKERFSLILESASTNQTSMYLCASSFSRTVEETQYFGPGTRLLVL.

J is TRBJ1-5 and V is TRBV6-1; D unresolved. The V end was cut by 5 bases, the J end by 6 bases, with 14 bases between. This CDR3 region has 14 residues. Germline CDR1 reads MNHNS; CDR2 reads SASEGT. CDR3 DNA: TGTGCCAGCAGTCAAGAGGGCTCGGCTCAGCCCCAGCATTTT. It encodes CASSQEGSAQPQHF.

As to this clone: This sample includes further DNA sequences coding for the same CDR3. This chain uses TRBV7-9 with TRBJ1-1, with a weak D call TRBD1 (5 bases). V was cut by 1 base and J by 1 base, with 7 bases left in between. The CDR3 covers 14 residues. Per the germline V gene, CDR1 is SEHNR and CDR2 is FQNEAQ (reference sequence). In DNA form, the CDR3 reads TGTGCCAGCAGCTTAGGGCAGGGGAACACTGAAGCTTTCTTT. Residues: CASSLGQGNTEAFF.

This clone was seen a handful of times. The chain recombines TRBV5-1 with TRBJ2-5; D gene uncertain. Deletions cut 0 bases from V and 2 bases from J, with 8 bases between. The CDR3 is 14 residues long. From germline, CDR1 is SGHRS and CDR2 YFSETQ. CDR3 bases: TGCGCCAGCAGCTTGGCCCACGGACAAGAGACCCAGTACTTC. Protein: CASSLAHGQETQYF.

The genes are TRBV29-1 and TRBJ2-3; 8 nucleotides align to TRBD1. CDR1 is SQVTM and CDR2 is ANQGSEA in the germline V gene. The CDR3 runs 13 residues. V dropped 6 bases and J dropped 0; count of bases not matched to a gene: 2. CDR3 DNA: TGCAGCGTGGACAGGGAAAGCACAGATACGCAGTATTTT. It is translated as CSVDRESTDTQYF.

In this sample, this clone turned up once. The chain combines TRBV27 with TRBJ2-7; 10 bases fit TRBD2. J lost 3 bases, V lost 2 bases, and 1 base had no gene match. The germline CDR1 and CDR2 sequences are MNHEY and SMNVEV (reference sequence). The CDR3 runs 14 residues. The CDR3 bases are TGTGCCAGCAGTTTAGGGACTAGCGACTACGAGCAGTACTTC. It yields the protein CASSLGTSDYEQYF.

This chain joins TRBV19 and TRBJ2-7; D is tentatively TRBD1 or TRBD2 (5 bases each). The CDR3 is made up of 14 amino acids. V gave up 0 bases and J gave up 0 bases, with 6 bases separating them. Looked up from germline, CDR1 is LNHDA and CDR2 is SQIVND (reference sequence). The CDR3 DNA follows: TGTGCCAGTAGTATAGAGAGGGGCTCCTACGAGCAGTACTTC. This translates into CASSIERGSYEQYF. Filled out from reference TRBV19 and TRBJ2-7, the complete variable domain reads DGGITQSPKYLFRKEGQNVTLSCEQNLNHDAMYWYRQDPGQGLRLIYYSQIVNDFQKGDIAEGYSVSREKKESFPLTVTSAQKNPTAFYLCASSIERGSYEQYFGPGTRLTVT.

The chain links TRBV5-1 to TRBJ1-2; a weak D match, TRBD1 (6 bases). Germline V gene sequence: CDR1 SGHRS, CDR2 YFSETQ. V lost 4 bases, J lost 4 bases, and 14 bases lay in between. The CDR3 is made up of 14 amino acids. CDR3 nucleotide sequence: TGCGCCAGCAGCCGTGGGACAACTTCCTATGGCTACACCTTC. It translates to CASSRGTTSYGYTF.

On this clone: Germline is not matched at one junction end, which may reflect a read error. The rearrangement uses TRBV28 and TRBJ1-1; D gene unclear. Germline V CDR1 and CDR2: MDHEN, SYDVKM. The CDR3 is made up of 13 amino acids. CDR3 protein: CASSLNGKVGCKF. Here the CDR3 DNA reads TGTGCCAGCAGTTTAAATGGGAAGGTAGGCTGCAAATTT.

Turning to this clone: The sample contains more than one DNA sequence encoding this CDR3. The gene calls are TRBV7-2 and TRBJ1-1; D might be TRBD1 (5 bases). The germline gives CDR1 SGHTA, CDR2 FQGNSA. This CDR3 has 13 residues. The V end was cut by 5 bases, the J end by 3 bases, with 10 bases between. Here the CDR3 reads CASSRQGDTEAFF. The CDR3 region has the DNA TGTGCCAGCAGCCGTCAGGGAGACACTGAAGCTTTCTTT.

The CDR3 DNA sequence: TGTGCCAGCAGGGACAGGTCGGTGGATACGCAGTATTTT. Translation gives CASRDRSVDTQYF. The rearrangement uses TRBV28 and TRBJ2-3; TRBD1 agrees at 7 bases. The germline CDR1 and CDR2 sequences are MDHEN and SYDVKM. This CDR3 comprises 13 residues. The V segment lost 6 bases and the J segment 6 bases; nucleotides outside the gene matches: 6.

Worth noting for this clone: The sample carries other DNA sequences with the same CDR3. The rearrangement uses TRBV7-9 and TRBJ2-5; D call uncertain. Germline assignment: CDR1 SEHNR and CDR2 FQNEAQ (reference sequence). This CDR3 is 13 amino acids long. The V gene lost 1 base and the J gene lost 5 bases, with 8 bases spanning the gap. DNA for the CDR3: TGTGCCAGCAGCTTAGGATCCTCGGAGACCCAGTACTTC. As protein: CASSLGSSETQYF. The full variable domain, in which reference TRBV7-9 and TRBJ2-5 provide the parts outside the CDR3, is DTGVSQNPRHKITKRGQNVTFRCDPISEHNRLYWYRQTLGQGPEFLTYFQNEAQLEKSRLLSDRFSAERPKGSFSTLEIQRTEQGDSAMYLCASSLGSSETQYFGPGTRLLVL.

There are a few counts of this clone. CDR3 DNA sequence: TGTGCCAGCAGCCCGGGACTAGCCAAAAACATTCAGTACTTC. This sequence encodes CASSPGLAKNIQYF. The rearrangement joins TRBV5-5 to TRBJ2-4, with D possibly being TRBD2 (6 bases). Germline CDR1 SGHKS, CDR2 YYEKEE (reference sequence). V shed 4 bases and J shed 0 bases, with 8 bases lying between them. The CDR3 runs to 14 residues. Variable domain in full (rest from reference TRBV5-5 and TRBJ2-4): DAGVTQSPTHLIKTRGQQVTLRCSPISGHKSVSWYQQVLGQGPQFIFQYYEKEERGRGNFPDRFSARQFPNYSSELNVNALLLGDSALYLCASSPGLAKNIQYFGAGTRLSVL.